This TCR beta chain was recovered during a study of shared clonotypes between healthy human individuals. Study in general: Per-donor plates numbered three CD4 naive, three CD4 memory, two CD8 naive and one CD8 memory.

Negatively enriched CD4+ T cells were divided by CD45RA into naive and memory. TCRdb keeps only in-frame clones here, not all; method: immunoSEQ multiplex PCR. This repertoire shows just over 2,000,000 clones, about 95% found once; its top ten account for 0.13%. The origin of this receptor is a young man in good health. Sequencing was carried out using naive CD4+ T cells sorted from blood. Noted subset: CD45RA+ positively selected.

CDR3 protein: CASSPRTADTQYF. As DNA, the CDR3 is TGTGCCAGCAGCCCACGGACTGCAGATACGCAGTATTTT. The chain couples TRBV13 to TRBJ2-3, with D perhaps matching TRBD2 (5 bases). The CDR3 consists of 13 residues. Deletions cut 5 bases from V and 4 bases from J, with 10 bases between. Germline V CDR1 and CDR2: PRHDT, FYEKMQ (reference sequence).